This T cell receptor beta chain derives from a study of Ad26.COV2.S vaccination and SARS-CoV-2 variants. General study points: Those who received the vaccine showed greater spike-specific TCR breadth than those given placebo.

Only in-frame clones appear in the TCRdb table, and some are missing; sequencing was by immunoSEQ multiplex PCR. The repertoire has about 350,000 clones, 70% to 90% of them found once; the top ten carry 2.5% to 3.5%. Regarding this clone: What it binds is not known.

Treatment given: roughly 20 received Ad26.COV2.S at low or high dose, single or two shots; about five received placebo; per-sample allocation not given. Following the first vaccine or placebo injection, samples were taken on day 63. CDR1 and CDR2 from the germline V gene are SGHTA and FQGNSA. The CDR3 spans 13 residues. The germline V and J ends were trimmed by 5 bases and 4 bases, with 11 bases remaining between them. The sequencing used peripheral blood, collected in a trial of Ad26.COV2.S vaccine versus placebo. This TCR was recovered from a person between 18 and 65 years old who received the Ad26.COV2.S COVID-19 vaccine or a placebo. The chain carries TRBV7-2 and TRBJ1-2; the D gene is possibly TRBD1 (6 bases). The CDR3 DNA reads TGTGCCAGCAGCGGGGGGCTGGGCTATGGCTACACCTTC. Encoded protein: CASSGGLGYGYTF.